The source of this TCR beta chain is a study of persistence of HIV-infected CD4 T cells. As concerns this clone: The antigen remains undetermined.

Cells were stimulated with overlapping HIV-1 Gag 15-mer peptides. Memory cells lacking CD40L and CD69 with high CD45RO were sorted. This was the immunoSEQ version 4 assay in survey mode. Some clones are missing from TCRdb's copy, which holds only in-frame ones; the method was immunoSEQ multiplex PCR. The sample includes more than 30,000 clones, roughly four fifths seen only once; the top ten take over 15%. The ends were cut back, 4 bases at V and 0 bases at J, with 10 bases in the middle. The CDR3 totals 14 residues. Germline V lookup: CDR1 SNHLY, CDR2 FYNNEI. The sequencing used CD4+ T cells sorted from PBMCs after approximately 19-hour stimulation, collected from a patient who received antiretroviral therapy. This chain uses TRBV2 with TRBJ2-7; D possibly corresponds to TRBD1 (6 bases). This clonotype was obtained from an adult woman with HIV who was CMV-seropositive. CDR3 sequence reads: CASSGDRSSYEQYF. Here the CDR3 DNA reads TGTGCCAGCAGTGGCGACAGGAGCTCCTACGAGCAGTACTTC.